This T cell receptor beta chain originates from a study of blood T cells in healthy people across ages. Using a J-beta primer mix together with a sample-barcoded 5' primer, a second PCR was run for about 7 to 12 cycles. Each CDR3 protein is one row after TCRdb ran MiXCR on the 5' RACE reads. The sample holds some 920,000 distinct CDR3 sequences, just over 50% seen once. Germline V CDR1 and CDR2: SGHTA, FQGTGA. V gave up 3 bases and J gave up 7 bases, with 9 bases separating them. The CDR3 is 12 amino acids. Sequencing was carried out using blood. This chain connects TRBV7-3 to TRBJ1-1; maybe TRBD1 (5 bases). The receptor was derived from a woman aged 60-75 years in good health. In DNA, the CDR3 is TGTGCCAGCAGCTTGGGGGGAAATGAAGCTTTCTTT. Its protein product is CASSLGGNEAFF.